This TCR beta chain was captured by sequencing in a study of shared clonotypes between healthy human individuals. Germline V lookup: CDR1 SQVTM, CDR2 ANQGSEA. V was clipped by 6 bases and J by 5 bases; unmatched bases: 8. CDR3 length: 13 amino acids. Libraries were prepared by immunoSEQ multiplex PCR; TCRdb keeps only in-frame clonotypes and omits some of them. Seen here are 400,000 to 500,000 clones, about 79% observed once, and the top ten hold around 13%. The sample comprised PBMCs. The source is a woman between 40 and 50 years old in good health. Some clones in this sample may be carry-over from other donors' samples. The chain couples TRBV29-1 to TRBJ2-3; 7 bases are shared with TRBD2. The CDR3 bases are TGCAGCGTGACTGGAGGGAGGGAAGATACGCAGTATTTT. It yields the protein CSVTGGREDTQYF.